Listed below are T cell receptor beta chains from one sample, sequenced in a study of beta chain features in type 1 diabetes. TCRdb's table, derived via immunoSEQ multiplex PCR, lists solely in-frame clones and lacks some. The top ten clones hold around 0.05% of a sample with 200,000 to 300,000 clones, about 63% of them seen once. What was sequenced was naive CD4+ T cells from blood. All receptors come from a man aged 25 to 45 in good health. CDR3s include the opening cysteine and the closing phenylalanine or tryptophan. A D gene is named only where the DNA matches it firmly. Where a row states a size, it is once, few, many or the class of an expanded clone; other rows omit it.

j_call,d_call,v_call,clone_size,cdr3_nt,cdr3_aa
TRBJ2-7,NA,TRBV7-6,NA,TGTGCCAGCAGCTTAGCGGCGGGGGCGCGGGAGCAGTACTTC,CASSLAAGAREQYF
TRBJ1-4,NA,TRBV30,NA,TGTGCCTGGAGTGGCGCGGGCGGCGGAAAACTGTTTTTT,CAWSGAGGGKLFF
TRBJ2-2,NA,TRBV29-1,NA,TGCAGCGTTCGGGACATCAACACCGGGGAGCTGTTTTTT,CSVRDINTGELFF
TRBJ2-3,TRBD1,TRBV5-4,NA,TGTGCCAGCAGCGGGAGACAGGGGGTTGTTGCAGATACGCAGTATTTT,CASSGRQGVVADTQYF
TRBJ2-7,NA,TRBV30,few,TGTGCCTGCAGCCAAGGTACTCCTGACGCCCAGTACTTC,CACSQGTPDAQYF
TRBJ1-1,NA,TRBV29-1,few,TGCAGCGTACGACAGCCCTTGAACACTGAAGCTTTCTTT,CSVRQPLNTEAFF
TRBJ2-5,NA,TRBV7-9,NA,TGTGCCAGCAGCCCATGGGACTACCAAGAGACCCAGTACTTC,CASSPWDYQETQYF
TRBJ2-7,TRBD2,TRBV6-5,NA,TGTGCCAGCAGCCTACTCGGGACTAGCACCTACGAGCAGTACTTC,CASSLLGTSTYEQYF
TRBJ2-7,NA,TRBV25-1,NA,TGTGCCAGCAGCGCCCACGGTTCCTACGAGCAGTACTTC,CASSAHGSYEQYF
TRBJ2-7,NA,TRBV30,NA,TGTGCCTGGAGTCGCTCCTACGAGCAGTACTTC,CAWSRSYEQYF
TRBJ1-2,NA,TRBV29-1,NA,TGCAGCGCCCTAGACAGGAATCGCTATGGCTACACCTTC,CSALDRNRYGYTF
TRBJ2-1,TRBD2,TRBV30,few,TGTGCCTTACTAGCGGGGGTTTACAATGAGCAGTTCTTC,CALLAGVYNEQFF
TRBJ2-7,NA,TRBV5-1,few,TGCGCCAGCAGCCCCGACCGGGAGCAGTACTTC,CASSPDREQYF
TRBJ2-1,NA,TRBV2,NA,TGTGCCAGCAGTGTGGGTGGGGACCTCTCCTACAATGAGCAGTTCTTC,CASSVGGDLSYNEQFF
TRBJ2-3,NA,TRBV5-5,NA,TGTGCCAGCAGCACAATCTGGAACCCGGCAGATACGCAGTATTTT,CASSTIWNPADTQYF
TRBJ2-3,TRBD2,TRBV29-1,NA,TGCAGCGGTAGCGGGAGGGCCACAGATACGCAGTATTTT,CSGSGRATDTQYF
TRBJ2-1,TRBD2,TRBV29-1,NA,TGCAGCGCCAGTTGGGTAGCGGGAGATAGTGAGCAGTTCTTC,CSASWVAGDSEQFF
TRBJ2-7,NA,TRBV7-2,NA,TGTGCCAGCAGCTCGTACTACGAGCAGTACTTC,CASSSYYEQYF
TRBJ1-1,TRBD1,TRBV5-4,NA,TGTGCCAGCAGCTTGAGACAGGGTCGCACTGAAGCTTTCTTT,CASSLRQGRTEAFF
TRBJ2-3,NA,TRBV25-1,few,TGTGCCAGCAGGAAACATAGCGGATCTAGCACAGATACGCAGTATTTT,CASRKHSGSSTDTQYF
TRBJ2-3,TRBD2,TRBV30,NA,TGTGCCTGGAGTCAACCTAGCGGGGGGGCGTATACGCAGTATTTT,CAWSQPSGGAYTQYF
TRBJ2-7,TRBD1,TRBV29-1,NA,TGCAGCGTTCACCAAGGGGGCAGGTACGAGCAGTACTTC,CSVHQGGRYEQYF
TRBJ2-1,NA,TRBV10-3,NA,TGTGCCATCAGTGTACAGATCGGTTACGATGAGCAGTTCTTC,CAISVQIGYDEQFF
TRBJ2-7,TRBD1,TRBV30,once,TGTGCAACAGGGGGCAGCTACGAGCAGTACTTC,CATGGSYEQYF
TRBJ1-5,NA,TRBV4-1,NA,TGCGCCAGCAGCCTTCTCATAAATCAGCCCCAGCATTTT,CASSLLINQPQHF